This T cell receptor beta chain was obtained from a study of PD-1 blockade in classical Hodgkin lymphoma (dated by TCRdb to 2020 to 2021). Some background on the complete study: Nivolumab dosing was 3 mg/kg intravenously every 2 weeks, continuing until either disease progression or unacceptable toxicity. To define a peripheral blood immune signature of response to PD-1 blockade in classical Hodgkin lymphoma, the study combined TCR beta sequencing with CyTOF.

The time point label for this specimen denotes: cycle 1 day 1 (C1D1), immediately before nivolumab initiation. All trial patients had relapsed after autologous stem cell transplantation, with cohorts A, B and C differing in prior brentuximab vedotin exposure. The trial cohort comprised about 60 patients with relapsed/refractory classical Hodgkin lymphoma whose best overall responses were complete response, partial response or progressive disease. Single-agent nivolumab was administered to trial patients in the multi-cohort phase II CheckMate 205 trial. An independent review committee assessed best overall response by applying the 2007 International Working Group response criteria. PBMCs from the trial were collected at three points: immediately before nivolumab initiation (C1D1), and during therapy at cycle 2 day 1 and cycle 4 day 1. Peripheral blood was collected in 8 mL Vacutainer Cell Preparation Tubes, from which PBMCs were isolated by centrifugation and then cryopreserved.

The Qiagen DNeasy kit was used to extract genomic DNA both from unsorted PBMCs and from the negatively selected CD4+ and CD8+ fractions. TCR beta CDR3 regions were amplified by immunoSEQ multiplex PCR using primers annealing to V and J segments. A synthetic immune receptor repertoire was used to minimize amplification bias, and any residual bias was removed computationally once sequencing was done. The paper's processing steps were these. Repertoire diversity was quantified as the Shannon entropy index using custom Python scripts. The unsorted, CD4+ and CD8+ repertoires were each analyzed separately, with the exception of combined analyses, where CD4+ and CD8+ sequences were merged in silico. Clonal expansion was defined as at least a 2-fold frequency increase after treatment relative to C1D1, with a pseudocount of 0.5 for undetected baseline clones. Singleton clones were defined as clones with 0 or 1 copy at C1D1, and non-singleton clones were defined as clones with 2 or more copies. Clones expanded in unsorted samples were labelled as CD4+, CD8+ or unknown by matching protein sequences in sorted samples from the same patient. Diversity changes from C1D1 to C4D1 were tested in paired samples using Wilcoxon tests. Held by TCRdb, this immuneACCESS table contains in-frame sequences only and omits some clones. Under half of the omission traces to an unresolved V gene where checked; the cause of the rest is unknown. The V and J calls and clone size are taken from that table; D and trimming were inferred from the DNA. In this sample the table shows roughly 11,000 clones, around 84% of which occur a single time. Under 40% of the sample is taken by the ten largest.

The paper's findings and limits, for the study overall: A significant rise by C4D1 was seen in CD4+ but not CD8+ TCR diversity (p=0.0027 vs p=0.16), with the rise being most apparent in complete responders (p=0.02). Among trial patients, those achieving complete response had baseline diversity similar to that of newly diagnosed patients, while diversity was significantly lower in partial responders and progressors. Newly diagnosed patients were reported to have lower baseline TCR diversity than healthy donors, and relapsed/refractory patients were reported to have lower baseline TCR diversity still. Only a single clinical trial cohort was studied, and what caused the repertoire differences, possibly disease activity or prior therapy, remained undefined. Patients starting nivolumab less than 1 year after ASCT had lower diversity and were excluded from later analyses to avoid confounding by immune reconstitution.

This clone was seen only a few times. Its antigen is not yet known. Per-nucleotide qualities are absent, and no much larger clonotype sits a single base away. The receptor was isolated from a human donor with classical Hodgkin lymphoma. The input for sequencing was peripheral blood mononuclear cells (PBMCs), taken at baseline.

The DNA sequence follows: TGTGCCAGCAGCTTAGAGGGTAGCGATGAGCAGTTCTTC. Translated, this gives CASSLEGSDEQFF. Recombination linked TRBV11-2 to TRBJ2-1; D gene: possibly TRBD2, on 5 matching bases. The V end loses 0 bases and the J end loses 8 bases, and a stretch of 8 bases separates them. The CDR3 goes from the cysteine to the phenylalanine over 13 residues. Left in the record is the CDR3 DNA by itself, 39 bases read in frame from the first base. The germline V gene supplies CDR1 SGHAT and CDR2 FQNNGV.